The sample holds a few counts of the clone carrying this T cell receptor (beta chain). Antigen specificity is unknown. These data belong to a study of cytomegalovirus exposure and HLA in healthy donors. Overall study findings and caveats: Available immune exposure information covered CMV serostatus only. In a later analysis, donors in an Asian-associated ancestry cluster reportedly had fewer N-insertions in productive TCRs than the cohort mean. Association of 16,951 TCR beta sequences with HLA alleles was found at 0.05 false discovery rate in a later analysis.

The CDR3 has 16 residues. CDR1 is LNHDA, CDR2 SQIVND, per germline (reference sequence). V shed 8 bases and J 1 base; nucleotides not matched to a gene: 13. The PCR contained 60 Vbeta and 13 Jbeta primers. Sequencing was performed with immunoSEQ multiplex PCR; in TCRdb, only in-frame clones are kept and a portion is missing. The table has around 150,000 clones, more than 60% seen once. This chain links TRBV19 with TRBJ1-1; 7 positions match TRBD1. Sequencing was performed on PBMCs. This TCR came from a man in his late teens or twenties in good health and CMV-seropositive. CDR3 loop: CASLRRQGGWNTEAFF. The DNA for the CDR3 is TGTGCCAGTCTGAGGAGACAGGGAGGATGGAACACTGAAGCTTTCTTT.